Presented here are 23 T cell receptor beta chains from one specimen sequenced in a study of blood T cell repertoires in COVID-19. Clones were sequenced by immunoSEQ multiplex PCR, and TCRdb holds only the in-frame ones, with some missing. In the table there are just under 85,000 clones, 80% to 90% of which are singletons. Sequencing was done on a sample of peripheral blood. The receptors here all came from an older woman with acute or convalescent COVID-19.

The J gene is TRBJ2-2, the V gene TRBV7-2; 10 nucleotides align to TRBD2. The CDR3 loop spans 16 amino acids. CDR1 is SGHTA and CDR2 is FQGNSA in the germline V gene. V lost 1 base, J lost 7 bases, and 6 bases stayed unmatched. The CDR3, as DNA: TGTGCCAGCAGCTTAGTGAGCGGGGGGGCTGGCGGGGAGCTGTTTTTT. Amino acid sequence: CASSLVSGGAGGELFF.

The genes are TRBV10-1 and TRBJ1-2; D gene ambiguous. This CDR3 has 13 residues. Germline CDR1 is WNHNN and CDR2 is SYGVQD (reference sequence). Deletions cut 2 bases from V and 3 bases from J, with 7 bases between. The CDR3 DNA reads TGCGCCAGCAGTGAGACAGCCTACTATGGCTACACCTTC. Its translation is CASSETAYYGYTF.

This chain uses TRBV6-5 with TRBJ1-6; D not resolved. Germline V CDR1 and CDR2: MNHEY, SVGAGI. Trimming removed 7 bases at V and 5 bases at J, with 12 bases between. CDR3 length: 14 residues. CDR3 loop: CASTPPGHNSPLHF. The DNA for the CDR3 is TGTGCCAGCACCCCTCCTGGGCATAATTCACCCCTCCACTTT.

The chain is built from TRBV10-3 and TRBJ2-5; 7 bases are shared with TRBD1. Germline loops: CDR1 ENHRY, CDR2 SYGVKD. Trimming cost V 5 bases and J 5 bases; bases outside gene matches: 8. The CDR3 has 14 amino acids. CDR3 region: CAISTRQGEETQYF. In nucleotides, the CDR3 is TGTGCCATCAGTACCCGACAGGGAGAGGAGACCCAGTACTTC.

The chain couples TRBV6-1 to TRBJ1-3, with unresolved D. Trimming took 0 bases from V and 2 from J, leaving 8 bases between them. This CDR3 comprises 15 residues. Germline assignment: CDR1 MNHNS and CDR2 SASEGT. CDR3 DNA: TGTGCCAGCAGTGAAGCGGCTAGGACTGGAAACACCATATATTTT. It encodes CASSEAARTGNTIYF.

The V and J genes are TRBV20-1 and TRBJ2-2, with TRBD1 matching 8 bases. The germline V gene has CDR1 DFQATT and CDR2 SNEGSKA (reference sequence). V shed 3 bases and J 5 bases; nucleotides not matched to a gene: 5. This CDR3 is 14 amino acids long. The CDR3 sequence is CSASRQGRTGELFF. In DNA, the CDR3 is TGCAGTGCTAGTAGACAGGGGCGGACCGGGGAGCTGTTTTTT.

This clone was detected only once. The CDR3 region has the DNA TGTGCCAGCAGCTTGCAGGGCCCCAATCAGCCCCAGCATTTT. Amino acid sequence: CASSLQGPNQPQHF. The chain couples TRBV5-4 to TRBJ1-5, with a weak D call TRBD1 (5 bases). With 1 base removed from V and 3 bases from J, the gap between germline ends came to 8 bases. The CDR3 totals 14 residues. CDR1 and CDR2 from the germline V gene are SGHNT and YYREEE (reference sequence). Supplemented by reference TRBV5-4 and TRBJ1-5, the full variable domain reads ETGVTQSPTHLIKTRGQQVTLRCSSQSGHNTVSWYQQALGQGPQFIFQYYREEENGRGNFPPRFSGLQFPNYSSELNVNALELDDSALYLCASSLQGPNQPQHFGDGTRLSIL.

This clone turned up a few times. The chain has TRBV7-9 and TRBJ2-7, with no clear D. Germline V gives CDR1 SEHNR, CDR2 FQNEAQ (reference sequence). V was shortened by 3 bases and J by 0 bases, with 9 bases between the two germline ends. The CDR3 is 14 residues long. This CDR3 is CASSFAGTSYEQYF. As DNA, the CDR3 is TGTGCCAGCAGCTTCGCAGGAACCTCCTACGAGCAGTACTTC.

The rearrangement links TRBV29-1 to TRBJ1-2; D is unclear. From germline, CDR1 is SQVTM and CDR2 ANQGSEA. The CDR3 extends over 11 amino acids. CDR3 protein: CTSAESYGYTF. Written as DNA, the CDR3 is TGCACCTCCGCAGAAAGCTATGGCTACACCTTC.

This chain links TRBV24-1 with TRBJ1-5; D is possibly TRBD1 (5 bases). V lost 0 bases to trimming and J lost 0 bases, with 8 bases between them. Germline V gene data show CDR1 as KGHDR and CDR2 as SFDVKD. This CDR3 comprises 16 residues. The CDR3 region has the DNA TGTGCCACCAGTGATTTGCGACAGAATAGCAATCAGCCCCAGCATTTT. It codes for CATSDLRQNSNQPQHF.

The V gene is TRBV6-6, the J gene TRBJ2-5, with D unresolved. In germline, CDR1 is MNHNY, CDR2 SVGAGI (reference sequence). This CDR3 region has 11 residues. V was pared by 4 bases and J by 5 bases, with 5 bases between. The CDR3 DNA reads TGTGCCAGCAGTTCCGGGGAGACCCAGTACTTC. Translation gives CASSSGETQYF.

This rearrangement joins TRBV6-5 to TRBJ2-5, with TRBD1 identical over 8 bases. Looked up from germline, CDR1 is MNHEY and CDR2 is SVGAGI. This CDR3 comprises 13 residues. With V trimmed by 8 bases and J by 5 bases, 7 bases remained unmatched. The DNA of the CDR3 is TGTGCCAGCGGGGACAGGCTTAAGGAGACCCAGTACTTC. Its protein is CASGDRLKETQYF.

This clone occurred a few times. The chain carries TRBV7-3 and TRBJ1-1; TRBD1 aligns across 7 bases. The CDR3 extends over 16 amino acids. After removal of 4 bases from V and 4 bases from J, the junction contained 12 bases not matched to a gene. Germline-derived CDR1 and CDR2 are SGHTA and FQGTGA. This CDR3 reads CASSSRGRGLITEAFF. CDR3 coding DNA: TGTGCCAGCAGCTCTAGGGGCAGGGGGTTGATCACTGAAGCTTTCTTT.

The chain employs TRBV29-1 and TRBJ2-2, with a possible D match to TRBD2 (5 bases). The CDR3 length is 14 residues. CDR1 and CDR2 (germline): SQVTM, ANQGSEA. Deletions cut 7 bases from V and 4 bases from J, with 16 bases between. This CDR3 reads CSGETMGSTGELFF. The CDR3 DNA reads TGCAGCGGGGAAACGATGGGGAGCACCGGGGAGCTGTTTTTT.

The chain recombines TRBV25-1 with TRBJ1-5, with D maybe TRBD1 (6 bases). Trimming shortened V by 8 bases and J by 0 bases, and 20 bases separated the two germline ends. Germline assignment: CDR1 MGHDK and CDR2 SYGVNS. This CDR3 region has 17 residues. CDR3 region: CASPGGGSPYSNQPQHF. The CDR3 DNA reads TGTGCCAGCCCTGGCGGGGGCTCCCCTTATAGCAATCAGCCCCAGCATTTT.

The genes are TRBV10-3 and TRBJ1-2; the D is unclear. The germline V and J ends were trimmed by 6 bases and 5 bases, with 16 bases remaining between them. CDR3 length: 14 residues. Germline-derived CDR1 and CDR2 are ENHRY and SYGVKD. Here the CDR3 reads CAIRDAGIAYGYTF. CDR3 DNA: TGTGCCATCAGGGACGCCGGGATAGCTTATGGCTACACCTTC.

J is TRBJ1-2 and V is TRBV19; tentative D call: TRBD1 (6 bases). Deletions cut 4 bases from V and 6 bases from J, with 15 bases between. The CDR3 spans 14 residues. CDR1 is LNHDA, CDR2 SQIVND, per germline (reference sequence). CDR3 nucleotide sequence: TGTGCCAGTAGTAGACGACAGGCGCTAGATGGCTACACCTTC. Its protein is CASSRRQALDGYTF.

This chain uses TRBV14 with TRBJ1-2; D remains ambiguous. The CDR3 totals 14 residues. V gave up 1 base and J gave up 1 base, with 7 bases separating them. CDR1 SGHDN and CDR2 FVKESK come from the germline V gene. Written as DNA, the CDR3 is TGTGCCAGCAGCCAAGGTGGCAGTAACTATGGCTACACCTTC. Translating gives CASSQGGSNYGYTF.

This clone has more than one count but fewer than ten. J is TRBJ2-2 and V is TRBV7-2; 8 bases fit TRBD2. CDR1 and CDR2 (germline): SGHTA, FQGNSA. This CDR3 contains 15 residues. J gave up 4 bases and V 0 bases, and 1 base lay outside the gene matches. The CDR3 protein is CASSLASGATGELFF. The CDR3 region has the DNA TGTGCCAGCAGCTTAGCTAGCGGGGCCACCGGGGAGCTGTTTTTT.

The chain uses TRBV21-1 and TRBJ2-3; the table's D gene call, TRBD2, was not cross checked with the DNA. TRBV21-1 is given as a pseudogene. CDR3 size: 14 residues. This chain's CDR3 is CASSKGRGVDTQYF. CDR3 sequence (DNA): TGTGCCAGCAGCAAAGGTCGAGGTGTAGATACGCAGTATTTT.

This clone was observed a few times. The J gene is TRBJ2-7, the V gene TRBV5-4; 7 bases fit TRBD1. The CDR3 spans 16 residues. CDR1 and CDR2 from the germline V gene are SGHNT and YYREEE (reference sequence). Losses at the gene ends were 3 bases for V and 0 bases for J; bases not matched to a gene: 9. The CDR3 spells CASSSGRDRSSYEQYF. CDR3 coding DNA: TGTGCCAGCAGCTCGGGCCGGGACAGAAGCTCCTACGAGCAGTACTTC. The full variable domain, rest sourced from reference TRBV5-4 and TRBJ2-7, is ETGVTQSPTHLIKTRGQQVTLRCSSQSGHNTVSWYQQALGQGPQFIFQYYREEENGRGNFPPRFSGLQFPNYSSELNVNALELDDSALYLCASSSGRDRSSYEQYFGPGTRLTVT.

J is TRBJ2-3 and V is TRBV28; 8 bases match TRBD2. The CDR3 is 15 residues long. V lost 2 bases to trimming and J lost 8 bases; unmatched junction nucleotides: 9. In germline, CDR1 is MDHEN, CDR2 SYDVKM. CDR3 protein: CASSLGGTRIITQYF. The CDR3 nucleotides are TGTGCCAGCAGTTTAGGGGGGACTAGAATCATTACGCAGTATTTT.

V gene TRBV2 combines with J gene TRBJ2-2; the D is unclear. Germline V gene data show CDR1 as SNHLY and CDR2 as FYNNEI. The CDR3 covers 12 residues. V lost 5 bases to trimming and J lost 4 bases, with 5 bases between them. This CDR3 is CASSFGTGELFF. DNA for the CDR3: TGTGCCAGCAGTTTCGGCACCGGGGAGCTGTTTTTT.